Below, 26 T cell receptor beta chains from the same sample are listed, as sequenced in a study of Graves' ophthalmopathy and Graves' hyperthyroidism. Beta-chain TCR CDR3 regions were amplified from RNA transcripts. An opening RT-PCR round employed HTBI primers and preceded a second-round multiplex PCR. MiXCR, run by TCRdb on the multiplex PCR reads, gives a single entry per CDR3 protein. The sample lists approximately 1.2 million distinct CDR3 sequences; 36% were seen once. The sample taken for sequencing was peripheral blood or thyroid tissue (not recorded which). The receptors derive from an adult man with Graves' hyperthyroidism.

This clonotype was seen at least ten times. The gene calls are TRBV4-2 and TRBJ1-6; D remains unclear. Trimming cost V 0 bases and J 10 bases, with 4 bases left between them. The CDR3 is 12 residues long. Per the germline V gene, CDR1 is LGHNA and CDR2 is YNFKEQ. CDR3 nucleotide sequence: TGTGCCAGCAGCCAAGACGTCTCACCCCTCCACTTT. Encoded protein: CASSQDVSPLHF.

This clonotype was observed once. The chain is built from TRBV9 and TRBJ1-2, with 9 nucleotides matching TRBD1. Germline V lookup: CDR1 SGDLS, CDR2 YYNGEE. CDR3 length: 17 amino acids. V lost 0 bases to trimming and J lost 2 bases; unmatched junction nucleotides: 8. CDR3 sequence (DNA): TGTGCCAGCAGCGTAGAGCGGACAGGGGTCTCAAACTATGGCTACACCTTC. Translating it yields CASSVERTGVSNYGYTF.

This clonotype was seen at least ten times. This chain links TRBV7-9 with TRBJ1-2; D gene ambiguous. The CDR3 runs to 15 residues. Trimming removed 1 base from V and 4 bases from J, with 13 bases in between. The germline CDR1 and CDR2 sequences are SEHNR and FQNEAQ (reference sequence). The CDR3 sequence is CASSLVSRPSYGYTF. The CDR3 nucleotides are TGTGCCAGCAGCTTAGTGTCCCGCCCTAGCTATGGCTACACCTTC.

This clonotype was recorded many times. The rearrangement joins TRBV29-1 to TRBJ1-2; D not resolved. The germline V and J ends were trimmed by 4 bases and 7 bases, with 16 bases remaining between them. Germline V gene data show CDR1 as SQVTM and CDR2 as ANQGSEA. This CDR3 is built from 13 residues. The CDR3 loop is CSVVGPAPLGYTF. The CDR3 DNA follows: TGCAGCGTTGTAGGGCCTGCCCCCCTTGGCTACACCTTC. Full variable domain (outside the CDR3, taken from reference TRBV29-1 and TRBJ1-2): SAVISQKPSRDICQRGTSLTIQCQVDSQVTMMFWYRQQPGQSLTLIATANQGSEATYESGFVIDKFPISRPNLTFSTLTVSNMSPEDSSIYLCSVVGPAPLGYTFGSGTRLTVV.

This clonotype was observed a few times. The V call is TRBV28, the J call TRBJ1-5; D perhaps matches TRBD1 (5 bases). Trimming stripped 3 bases from V and 9 bases from J, with 15 bases between. Germline values: CDR1 MDHEN, CDR2 SYDVKM. This CDR3 contains 14 residues. CDR3 in amino acids: CASSFGDAIRPQHF. CDR3 nucleotides: TGTGCCAGCAGTTTTGGGGACGCAATCAGGCCCCAGCATTTT.

The chain is built from TRBV4-2 and TRBJ2-6, with D possibly matching TRBD1 (5 bases). Germline V CDR1 and CDR2: LGHNA, YNFKEQ. The V end was cut by 3 bases, the J end by 4 bases, with 13 bases between. The CDR3 runs 16 residues. The CDR3 DNA reads TGTGCCAGCAGCCACCTCAAGGGGTTCGGGGCCAACGTCCTGACTTTC. This sequence encodes CASSHLKGFGANVLTF.

The chain has TRBV5-1 and TRBJ2-5; D might be TRBD1 or TRBD2, each matching 7 bases. The length of the CDR3 is 15 residues. Trimming took 4 bases from V and 3 from J, leaving 16 bases between them. Germline V gene sequence: CDR1 SGHRS, CDR2 YFSETQ. DNA for the CDR3: TGCGCCAGCAGCACCCGGGGAGGGGGCAAAGAGACCCAGTACTTC. Its translation is CASSTRGGGKETQYF.

In its sample, this clonotype was seen many times. The chain uses TRBV11-2 and TRBJ2-7; D gene uncertain. The V end was cut by 5 bases, the J end by 6 bases, with 5 bases between. The CDR3 covers 10 residues. Germline assignment: CDR1 SGHAT and CDR2 FQNNGV. CDR3 DNA: TGTGCCAGCAGCATACGCGAGCAGTACTTC. This codes for CASSIREQYF.

This chain links TRBV29-1 with TRBJ2-7; 8 bases match TRBD1. V gave up 5 bases and J gave up 4 bases; unmatched junction bases: 7. The CDR3 runs 13 residues. The V gene's germline CDR1 is SQVTM and CDR2 ANQGSEA. The CDR3, as DNA: TGCAGCGTTAGTAAGACAGGGGATTACGAGCAGTACTTC. This sequence encodes CSVSKTGDYEQYF.

This clonotype showed up just once. The gene calls are TRBV20-1 and TRBJ1-6; D uncertain. Per the germline V gene, CDR1 is DFQATT and CDR2 is SNEGSKA (reference sequence). The V gene lost 3 bases and the J gene lost 11 bases, with 11 bases spanning the gap. The CDR3 is 12 amino acids. CDR3 sequence (DNA): TGCAGTGCTAGGCACCAAGAGACACCCCTCCACTTT. It yields the protein CSARHQETPLHF.

This clonotype was observed many times. V gene TRBV6-5 combines with J gene TRBJ1-1, with D possibly being TRBD1 (6 bases). Germline V gene lookup returns CDR1 MNHEY and CDR2 SVGAGI. CDR3 length: 15 amino acids. Trimming removed 7 bases at V and 1 base at J, with 16 bases between. Written as DNA, the CDR3 is TGTGCCAGCACCTCCGGGACACCAAAGAACACTGAAGCTTTCTTT. This codes for CASTSGTPKNTEAFF.

As regards this clonotype: One end of the junction fails to match germline, which may point to a read error. This chain joins TRBV11-2 and TRBJ1-5, with D unclear. Germline V gene sequence: CDR1 SGHAT, CDR2 FQNNGV. CDR3 length equals 10 residues. This CDR3 is CGSPNQPQHF. The CDR3 DNA follows: TGTGGCAGCCCTAATCAGCCCCAGCATTTT.

This clonotype was observed at least ten times. The V call is TRBV5-1, the J call TRBJ1-4; D ambiguous. CDR1 SGHRS and CDR2 YFSETQ come from the germline V gene. There are 13 residues in the CDR3. Trimming removed 2 bases from V and 6 bases from J, with 8 bases in between. The CDR3 protein is CASSFSADEKLFF. CDR3 nucleotide sequence: TGCGCCAGCAGCTTTTCAGCAGATGAAAAACTGTTTTTT.

This clonotype was seen ten or more times. V usage is TRBV10-2 and J usage is TRBJ2-2, with TRBD1 as a possible D gene (6 bases). This CDR3 is built from 15 residues. V was clipped by 6 bases and J by 7 bases, with 18 bases between them. Germline CDR1 is WSHSY and CDR2 is SAAADI. CDR3 loop: CASRILGGPHGELFF. The CDR3 nucleotides are TGCGCCAGCAGAATCCTAGGGGGACCTCACGGGGAGCTGTTTTTT.

This clonotype was picked up many times. This rearrangement joins TRBV10-3 to TRBJ2-2; 8 bases fit TRBD1. CDR3 size: 15 residues. V shed 1 base, J shed 6 bases, and the junction held 4 bases outside the gene matches. The V gene's germline CDR1 is ENHRY and CDR2 SYGVKD. The DNA for the CDR3 is TGTGCCATCAGTGAGTTTGGACAGGGACCCGGGGAGCTGTTTTTT. Encoded protein: CAISEFGQGPGELFF.

Regarding this clonotype: One end of the junction does not line up with germline, which may come from a read error. V usage is TRBV10-3 and J usage is TRBJ2-7; a possible D gene is TRBD1 (6 bases). Per germline, CDR1 ENHRY and CDR2 SYGVKD. The CDR3 is 12 amino acids. CDR3 residues: CASSWTVNEQYF. The CDR3 nucleotides are TGTGCCAGCAGTTGGACAGTGAACGAGCAGTACTTC.

The chain recombines TRBV10-2 with TRBJ1-3, with TRBD1 as a possible D gene (5 bases). V was cut by 2 bases and J by 0 bases, with 11 bases left in between. The CDR3 is 16 residues long. Germline V lookup: CDR1 WSHSY, CDR2 SAAADI. The CDR3 sequence: CASSEGDRGSGNTIYF. CDR3 coding DNA: TGCGCCAGCAGTGAGGGAGACAGAGGCTCTGGAAACACCATATATTTT.

This rearrangement joins TRBV29-1 to TRBJ2-5; D perhaps matches TRBD1 (6 bases). V dropped 6 bases and J dropped 4 bases, with 12 bases sitting between them. From germline, CDR1 is SQVTM and CDR2 ANQGSEA. The CDR3 contains 12 residues. DNA of the CDR3: TGCAGCGTACCCAGGGGTGTAGAGACCCAGTACTTC. Encoded protein: CSVPRGVETQYF.

V and J are TRBV30 and TRBJ2-7; TRBD2 aligns across 9 bases. The CDR3 totals 15 residues. Unmatched junction bases numbered 14, after V lost 6 bases and J lost 5 bases. From germline, CDR1 is GTSNPN and CDR2 SVGIG (reference sequence). The CDR3 DNA follows: TGTGCCTGTCACTCCCGGGCGGGAGGGGTCAACGAGCAGTACTTC. Amino acid sequence: CACHSRAGGVNEQYF.

In this sample, this clonotype turned up many times. This chain uses TRBV19 with TRBJ2-7, with 8 bases identical to TRBD1. The germline gives CDR1 LNHDA, CDR2 SQIVND (reference sequence). Trimming removed 5 bases from V and 1 base from J; junction bases left unmatched: 7. The CDR3 consists of 15 residues. Written as DNA, the CDR3 is TGTGCCAGTAGTTTGGACAGGGACCATTCCTACGAGCAGTACTTC. Its protein product is CASSLDRDHSYEQYF.

This clonotype occurred many times. This sequence joins TRBV28 and TRBJ2-5; D is uncertain. The V and J ends lost 5 bases and 5 bases respectively, with 12 bases between them. The CDR3 has 13 amino acids. Germline V gene data show CDR1 as MDHEN and CDR2 as SYDVKM. The CDR3 sequence: CASSLPGHETQYF. CDR3 DNA sequence: TGTGCCAGCAGTCTCCCCGGCCATGAGACCCAGTACTTC.

The sample holds a few counts of this clonotype. The chain employs TRBV4-2 and TRBJ2-2, with 10 bases aligning to TRBD1. The CDR3 length is 15 residues. After removal of 4 bases from V and 4 bases from J, the junction contained 3 bases not matched to a gene. CDR1 and CDR2 (germline): LGHNA, YNFKEQ. Here the CDR3 DNA reads TGTGCCAGCAGCCGCGGGACAGGGGTCACCGGGGAGCTGTTTTTT. Its translation: CASSRGTGVTGELFF.

This clonotype was observed a handful of times. The V gene is TRBV30, the J gene TRBJ2-7; D unclear. CDR3 length: 15 residues. Germline CDR1 is GTSNPN and CDR2 is SVGIG (reference sequence). Trimming cost V 3 bases and J 1 base, with 16 bases left between them. In nucleotides, the CDR3 is TGTGCCTGGAGGCGTTACGCGGTGGGGTCCTACGAGCAGTACTTC. This codes for CAWRRYAVGSYEQYF. Complete variable domain (other parts from reference TRBV30 and TRBJ2-7): SQTIHQWPATLVQPVGSPLSLECTVEGTSNPNLYWYRQAAGRGLQLLFYSVGIGQISSEVPQNLSASRPQDRQFILSSKKLLLSDSGFYLCAWRRYAVGSYEQYFGPGTRLTVT.

This clonotype was seen once. The gene calls are TRBV7-2 and TRBJ2-5, with a weak D call TRBD1 (6 bases). The CDR3 runs 15 residues. CDR1 and CDR2 (germline): SGHTA, FQGNSA. With 5 bases removed from V and 1 base from J, the gap between germline ends came to 14 bases. In DNA, the CDR3 is TGTGCCAGCAGCCAAGATCCAGGGGCCCAAGAGACCCAGTACTTC. Translated, it gives CASSQDPGAQETQYF.

This clonotype was seen a handful of times. The rearrangement uses TRBV24-1 and TRBJ2-6; D is uncertain. Trimming took off 7 bases at V and 0 bases at J, with 15 bases between the two ends. There are 17 residues in the CDR3. The germline V gene encodes CDR1 KGHDR and CDR2 SFDVKD. Here the CDR3 reads CATSPFDIASGANVLTF. The CDR3, as DNA: TGTGCCACCAGCCCTTTTGACATCGCCTCTGGGGCCAACGTCCTGACTTTC.

This clonotype was seen ten or more times. The chain recombines TRBV11-2 with TRBJ2-5; D not resolved. The germline V gene encodes CDR1 SGHAT and CDR2 FQNNGV. V lost 1 base and J lost 2, with 8 bases in between. The CDR3 length is 14 residues. This CDR3 is CASSLVQTQETQYF. CDR3 DNA: TGTGCCAGCAGCTTAGTACAGACTCAAGAGACCCAGTACTTC.